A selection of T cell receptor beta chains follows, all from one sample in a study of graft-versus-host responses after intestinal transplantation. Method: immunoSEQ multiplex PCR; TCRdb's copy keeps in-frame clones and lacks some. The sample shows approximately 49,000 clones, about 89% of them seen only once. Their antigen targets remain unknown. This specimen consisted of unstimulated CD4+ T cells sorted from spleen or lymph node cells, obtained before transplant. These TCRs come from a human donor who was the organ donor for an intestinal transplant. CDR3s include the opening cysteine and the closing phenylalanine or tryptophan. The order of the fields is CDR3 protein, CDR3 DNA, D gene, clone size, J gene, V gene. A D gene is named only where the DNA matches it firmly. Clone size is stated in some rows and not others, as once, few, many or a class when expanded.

CDR3: CASSRGQTEETQYF
DNA: TGTGCCAGCAGCCGGGGACAGACCGAAGAGACCCAGTACTTC
D: TRBD1
size: few
J: TRBJ2-5
V: TRBV11-1

CDR3: CASSGPYLDRQPQHF
DNA: TGTGCCAGCAGTGGACCTTATCTAGACAGACAGCCCCAGCATTTT
D: .
size: .
J: TRBJ1-5
V: TRBV6-1

CDR3: CASARNSGTEAFF
DNA: TGTGCCAGCGCACGAAACTCGGGGACTGAAGCTTTCTTT
D: .
size: .
J: TRBJ1-1
V: TRBV2

CDR3: CASSLDGGTDTQYF
DNA: TGTGCCAGCAGCTTAGACGGGGGAACAGATACGCAGTATTTT
D: .
size: .
J: TRBJ2-3
V: TRBV7-2

CDR3: CATLVSAAQYF
DNA: TGCGCCACGCTCGTGAGTGCGGCGCAGTATTTT
D: .
size: .
J: TRBJ2-3
V: TRBV23-1

CDR3: CASSEHQVPGLAGPTGELFF
DNA: TGTGCCAGCAGTGAACATCAGGTCCCGGGACTAGCGGGACCCACCGGGGAGCTGTTTTTT
D: TRBD2
size: few
J: TRBJ2-2
V: TRBV6-1

CDR3: CASSRVGRSTNTEAFF
DNA: TGCGCCAGCAGCCGCGTGGGGCGGAGTACGAACACTGAAGCTTTCTTT
D: .
size: .
J: TRBJ1-1
V: TRBV5-1

CDR3: CASRGFSGSSYEQYF
DNA: TGTGCCAGCAGGGGTTTTAGCGGGAGCTCCTACGAGCAGTACTTC
D: TRBD2
size: .
J: TRBJ2-7
V: TRBV2

CDR3: CASSTLRAGGTDTQYF
DNA: TGTGCCAGCAGCACCCTGAGGGCGGGGGGCACAGATACGCAGTATTTT
D: TRBD2
size: .
J: TRBJ2-3
V: TRBV7-9

CDR3: CASSLAGSDTGELFF
DNA: TGCGCCAGCAGCTTGGCCGGGTCCGACACCGGGGAGCTGTTTTTT
D: .
size: once
J: TRBJ2-2
V: TRBV5-1

CDR3: CASSSQGVITYEQYF
DNA: TGTGCCAGCAGCTCCCAGGGTGTGATTACCTACGAGCAGTACTTC
D: .
size: .
J: TRBJ2-7
V: TRBV5-4

CDR3: CASSIRLAGYNEQFF
DNA: TGCGCCAGCAGCATCCGACTAGCGGGTTACAATGAGCAGTTCTTC
D: TRBD2
size: .
J: TRBJ2-1
V: TRBV5-1

CDR3: CASSYDRSHEQYF
DNA: TGTGCCAGCAGTTACGACAGGTCCCACGAGCAGTACTTC
D: .
size: .
J: TRBJ2-7
V: TRBV6-5

CDR3: CASTFGGLEIGKFF
DNA: TGTGCCAGCACCTTCGGGGGGCTAGAAATTGGGAAGTTCTTC
D: .
size: .
J: TRBJ2-7
V: TRBV28

CDR3: CASIVWRYAREQYF
DNA: TGTGCCAGCATAGTTTGGAGGTATGCGAGGGAGCAGTACTTC
D: .
size: once
J: TRBJ2-7
V: TRBV6-4

CDR3: CASRRDRGEYTEAFF
DNA: TGTGCCAGCAGGCGGGACAGGGGGGAGTACACTGAAGCTTTCTTT
D: TRBD1
size: few
J: TRBJ1-1
V: TRBV27

CDR3: CASSATTGQGAPVGGYTF
DNA: TGTGCCAGCAGCGCTACAACGGGACAGGGGGCGCCGGTTGGTGGCTACACCTTC
D: TRBD1
size: .
J: TRBJ1-2
V: TRBV9

CDR3: CASSPVGGLTDTQYF
DNA: TGTGCCAGCTCACCAGTAGGGGGCTTGACAGATACGCAGTATTTT
D: TRBD1
size: .
J: TRBJ2-3
V: TRBV18

CDR3: CASSLGLRRGEETQYF
DNA: TGCGCCAGCAGCTTGGGGCTCAGGAGGGGCGAAGAGACCCAGTACTTC
D: .
size: .
J: TRBJ2-5
V: TRBV5-1

CDR3: CASRQEGIFNYGYTF
DNA: TGTGCCAGCAGACAGGAGGGGATCTTTAACTATGGCTACACCTTC
D: .
size: .
J: TRBJ1-2
V: TRBV2